The source of this T cell receptor (beta chain) is a study of T cell responses to AZD1222 COVID-19 vaccine (dated by TCRdb to about 2021). About the investigation overall: TCR sequencing covered 230 to 250 trial participants: 200 to 220 given two doses of AZD1222 and 26 given two doses of MenACWY control vaccine. Trial participants were enrolled by age into subgroups of 18-55, 56-69 and 70-plus years, and 148, 28 and 57 TCR-sequenced participants, respectively, were included in these subgroups. Beyond this particular receptor, the publication reports: Reportedly, almost half of the unique spike-specific TCRs recognized epitopes lying outside the regions that are mutated in the B.1.351 and B.1.1.7 variants. The 56-69-year group was small, and its depth increase did not reach significance, likely because of low power. Because no samples from the day 14 peak response were available, repertoires could be characterized only after the peak T cell response. The whole spike protein was spanned by vaccine-associated CD4 TCRs, and dominant responses were seen in regions 160-218 and 743-854. After two AZD1222 doses, both the breadth and the depth of spike-specific TCRs were significantly higher than at day 0 and than in MenACWY recipients. Conclusions about previously exposed vaccinees were limited because only a handful of AZD1222 recipients were SARS-CoV-2 seropositive at baseline. Participants were mostly white British, with more females than males. The authors suggested clonal diversity may have been underestimated.

The CDR3 regions of human TCRbeta chains were subjected to immunosequencing. The authors processed their data as follows. TCRs in the repertoires were matched against a reference library of SARS-CoV-2-specific TCRs that had been generated with the MIRA antigen-specificity platform. Breadth was defined as the fraction of unique TCRs that were SARS-CoV-2-associated. Depth was defined as the fraction of total T cells that were SARS-CoV-2-associated. Using the MIRA data, each spike-specific TCR was mapped to the spike region that the TCR reacts to and placed in a CD4 or CD8 class. Log10-transformed breadth and depth values were compared by one-way ANOVA with Sidak's multiple comparisons tests. What TCRdb holds here is the immuneACCESS table cut down to in-frame rearrangements. Part of the clones is not present; checked against another copy, under half of the missing clones reflect an unresolved V gene, and the others are unexplained. V, J and clone size are taken as reported in that table, and D and trimming were inferred from the DNA itself. The table for this sample lists under 50,000 clones; just under 80% of them were counted only once. The ten largest clones add up to approximately 21% of the sample.

In regard to this clone: The antigen it binds to is not known. Base-call qualities are not available, and no considerably larger clone is one nucleotide away.

The intended sense of this specimen's time point label: about 28 days (+/-7) after the second vaccine dose. This specimen's treatment or condition label, interpreted: meningococcal conjugate vaccine given as trial control. Samples from vaccinated people were obtained from the UK trials COV001 and COV002, which included a single-blind randomized controlled phase 2/3 trial of AZD1222 (ChAdOx1 nCoV-19) in healthy adults. For TCRbeta chain sequencing, PBMC samples were collected from trial participants at day 0 and at day 28 after the second dose. This receptor was identified in an adult who received the MenACWY meningococcal vaccine as a control. The source was peripheral blood, collected 28 days after the second dose of the MenACWY control vaccine.

The CDR3 amino acid sequence is: CASGDRSSYNSPLHF. The DNA reads TGTGCCAGCGGGGATAGGAGCTCCTATAATTCACCCCTCCACTTT. The chain is assembled from TRBV6-5 and TRBJ1-6; the D gene is not confidently resolved. The cysteine opens and the phenylalanine closes a CDR3 of 15 amino acids. Only the CDR3 DNA stays, 45 bases, in frame from base 1. V is pared back by 8 bases and J by 0 bases, with 11 bases lying between the germline termini. CDR1 and CDR2 were assigned from the germline V gene as MNHEY and SVGAGI.